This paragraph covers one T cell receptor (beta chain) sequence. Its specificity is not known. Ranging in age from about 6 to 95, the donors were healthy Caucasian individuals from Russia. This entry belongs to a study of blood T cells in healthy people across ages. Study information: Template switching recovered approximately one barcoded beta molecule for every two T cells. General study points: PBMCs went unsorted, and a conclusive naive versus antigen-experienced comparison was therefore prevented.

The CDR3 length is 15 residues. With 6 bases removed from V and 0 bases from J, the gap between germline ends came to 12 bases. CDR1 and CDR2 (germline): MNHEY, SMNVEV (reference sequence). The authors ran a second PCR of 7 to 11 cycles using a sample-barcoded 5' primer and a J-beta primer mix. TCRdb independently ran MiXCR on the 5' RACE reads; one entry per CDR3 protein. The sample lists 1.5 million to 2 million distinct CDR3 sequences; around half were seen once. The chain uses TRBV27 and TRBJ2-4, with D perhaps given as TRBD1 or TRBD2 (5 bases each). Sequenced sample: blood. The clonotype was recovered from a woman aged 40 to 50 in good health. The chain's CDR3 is CASRAGTLAKNIQYF. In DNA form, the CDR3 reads TGTGCCAGCAGAGCCGGGACCCTAGCCAAAAACATTCAGTACTTC.